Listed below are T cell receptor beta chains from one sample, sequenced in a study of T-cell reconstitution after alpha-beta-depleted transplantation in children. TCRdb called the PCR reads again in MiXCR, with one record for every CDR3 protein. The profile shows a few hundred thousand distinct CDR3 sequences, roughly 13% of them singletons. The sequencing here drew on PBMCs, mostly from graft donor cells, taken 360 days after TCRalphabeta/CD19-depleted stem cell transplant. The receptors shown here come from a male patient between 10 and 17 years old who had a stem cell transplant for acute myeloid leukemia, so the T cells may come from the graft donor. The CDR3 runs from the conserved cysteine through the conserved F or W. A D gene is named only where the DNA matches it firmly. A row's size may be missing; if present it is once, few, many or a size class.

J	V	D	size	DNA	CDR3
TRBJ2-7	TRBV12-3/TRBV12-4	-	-	TGTGCCAGCAGTTTTGGGGACGTTACCTACGAGCAGTACTTC	CASSFGDVTYEQYF
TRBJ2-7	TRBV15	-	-	TGTGCCACCAGCAGAGAGATCGGCGGTCCGGGGGCGGGGACCTACGAGCAGTACTTC	CATSREIGGPGAGTYEQYF
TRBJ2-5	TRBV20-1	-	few	TGCAGTGCTACCAGACAAGAGACCCAGTACTTC	CSATRQETQYF
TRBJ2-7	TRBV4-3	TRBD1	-	TGCGCCAGCAGCCAAGATCGCCGGGACAGCTCCTACGAGCAGTACTTC	CASSQDRRDSSYEQYF
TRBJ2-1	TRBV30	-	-	TGTGCCTGGAGATCTACCCACAATGAGCAGTTCTTC	CAWRSTHNEQFF
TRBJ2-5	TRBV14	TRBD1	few	TGTGCCAGCAGCTCCCGACAGGGGGTATCAGAGACCCAGTACTTC	CASSSRQGVSETQYF
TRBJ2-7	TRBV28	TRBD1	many	TGTGCCAGCAGCAGGGGGCTGGGGTCCTACGAGCAGTACTTC	CASSRGLGSYEQYF
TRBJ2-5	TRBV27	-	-	TGTGCCAGCAGTTTAGCGGGACCCGACCAGACCCAGTACTTC	CASSLAGPDQTQYF
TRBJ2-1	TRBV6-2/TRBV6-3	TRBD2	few	TGTGCCAGCAGTCCGCATACTAGCGGGAGGCCGGGTGAGCAGTTCTTC	CASSPHTSGRPGEQFF
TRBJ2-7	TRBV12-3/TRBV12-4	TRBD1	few	TGTGCCAGCACGGACAGGCTCTACGAGCAGTACTTC	CASTDRLYEQYF
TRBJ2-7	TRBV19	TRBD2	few	TGTGCCAGTAAGGTGACTAGCGGCTCCTACGAGCAGTACTTC	CASKVTSGSYEQYF
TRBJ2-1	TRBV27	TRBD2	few	TGTGCCAGCAGTTTTGTCACTAGCGTAGCGGGTGAGCAGTTCTTC	CASSFVTSVAGEQFF
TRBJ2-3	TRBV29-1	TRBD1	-	TGCAGCGTTGAAGAGGGACAGTTCCATGCAGATACGCAGTATTTT	CSVEEGQFHADTQYF
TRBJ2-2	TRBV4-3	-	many	TGCGCCAGCAGCGCACGTACGGGCGGGGAGCTGTTTTTT	CASSARTGGELFF
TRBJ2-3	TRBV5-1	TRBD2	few	TGCGCCAGCAGCCTAAGGACTAGCGGGAGGGTCATAGATACGCAGTATTTT	CASSLRTSGRVIDTQYF
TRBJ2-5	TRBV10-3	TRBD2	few	TGTGCCATCCGGGGAGGGTTAAGTTCAGCGGGAGAGACCCAGTACTTC	CAIRGGLSSAGETQYF
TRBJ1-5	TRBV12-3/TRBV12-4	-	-	TGTGCTGGCCAGGGCGCCGGATATAGCAATCAGCCCCAGCATTTT	CAGQGAGYSNQPQHF
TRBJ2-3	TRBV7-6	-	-	TGTGCCAGCAGCAGCCAAAGCACAGATACGCAGTATTTT	CASSSQSTDTQYF
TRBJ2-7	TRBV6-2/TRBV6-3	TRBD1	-	TGTGCCAGCAGTCTCTTTCTAGGGACAGGGACCTACGAGCAGTACTTC	CASSLFLGTGTYEQYF
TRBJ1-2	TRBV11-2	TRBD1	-	TGTGCCAGCCGAGGGGAAAGTACAGGGGGCGATTACTATGGCTACACCTTC	CASRGESTGGDYYGYTF
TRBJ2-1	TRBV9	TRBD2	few	TGTGCCAGCAGCGTAGGTCTAGCGGGATGGCCGGAGTTCTTC	CASSVGLAGWPEFF
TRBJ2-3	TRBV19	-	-	TGTGCCAGTAGTATGGGGGCCCCCACAGATACGCAGTATTTT	CASSMGAPTDTQYF
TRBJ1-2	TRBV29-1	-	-	TGCAGCGCTGGGGCAGGGGACGGCTACACCTTC	CSAGAGDGYTF
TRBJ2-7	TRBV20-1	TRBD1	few	TGCAGTGCTAGTCTACAGGGGGCTTGGGAGCAGTACTTC	CSASLQGAWEQYF
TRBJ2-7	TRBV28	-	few	TGTGCCAGCGGCAGACTCTGGCCCTACGAGCAGTACTTC	CASGRLWPYEQYF
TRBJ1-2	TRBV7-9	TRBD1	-	TGTGCCAGCAGCCCTCGAGGGACAGGGGGCAATGGCTACACCTTC	CASSPRGTGGNGYTF
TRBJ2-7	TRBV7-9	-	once	TGTGCCAGCAGCTCACGGTTTCTGACGGGTTCCTACGAGCAGTACTTC	CASSSRFLTGSYEQYF
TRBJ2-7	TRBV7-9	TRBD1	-	TGTGCCAGCAGCCGGGCCAGGGGGATAGACGAGCAGTACTTC	CASSRARGIDEQYF
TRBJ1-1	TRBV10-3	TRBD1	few	TGTGCCATCAGTGAACTGGCAGGGGGCACGTGGGCTGAAGCTTTCTTT	CAISELAGGTWAEAFF
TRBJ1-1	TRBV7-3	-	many	TGTGCCAGCAGCTTAGGTGGGGGGAGTGAAGCTTTCTTT	CASSLGGGSEAFF
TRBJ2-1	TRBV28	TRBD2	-	TGTGCCAGCAGCACCCCTCTGACTAGCGGGAGGGTCTCCTACAATGAGCAGTTCTTC	CASSTPLTSGRVSYNEQFF
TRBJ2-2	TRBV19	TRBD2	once	TGTGCCAGTAGGAGTAGCGGGGACACCGGGGAGCTGTTTTTT	CASRSSGDTGELFF
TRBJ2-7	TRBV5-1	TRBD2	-	TGCGCCAGCAGCGTCCGGGGACTAGCGGGTAATCCCGAGCAGTACTTC	CASSVRGLAGNPEQYF
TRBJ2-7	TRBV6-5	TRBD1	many	TGTGCCAGCAGTCTACTGATGAGGGCAGGACAGGTTGAGTACGAGCAGTACTTC	CASSLLMRAGQVEYEQYF
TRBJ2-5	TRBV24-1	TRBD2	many	TGTGCCACCAGTGTAGGGGCGGGAGGAGAGACCCAGTACTTC	CATSVGAGGETQYF
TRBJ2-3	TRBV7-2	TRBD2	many	TGTGCCAGCAGCTTAAGGAGCGGGAGGGCCACAGATACGCAGTATTTT	CASSLRSGRATDTQYF
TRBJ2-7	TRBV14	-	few	TGTGCCAGCAGCCAAGTATCCAGAGGGACCTACGAGCAGTACTTC	CASSQVSRGTYEQYF
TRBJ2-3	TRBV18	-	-	TGTGCCAGCTCACCACTGAGGGAAGCGGATACGCAGTATTTT	CASSPLREADTQYF
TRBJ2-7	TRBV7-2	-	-	TGTGCCAGCAGCTCCCTGGTCTACGAGCAGTACTTC	CASSSLVYEQYF
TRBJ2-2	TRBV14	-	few	TGTGCCAGCAGCCAATTTACTAGCCGAAGAAACACCGGGGAGCTGTTTTTT	CASSQFTSRRNTGELFF
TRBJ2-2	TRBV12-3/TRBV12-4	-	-	TGTGCCAGCAGTTTTTCTGTGGGAGGGGGGACCGGGGAGCTGTTTTTT	CASSFSVGGGTGELFF
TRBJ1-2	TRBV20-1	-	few	TGCAGTGCTAGAGATGCGCCCTATGGCTACACCTTC	CSARDAPYGYTF
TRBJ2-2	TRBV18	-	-	TGTGCCAGCTCACCACAGGGGCAGCCGAACACCGGGGAGCTGTTTTTT	CASSPQGQPNTGELFF
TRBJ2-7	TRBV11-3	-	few	TGTGCCAGCAGCTCCGGCGGAGAGACCTCCTACGAGCAGTACTTC	CASSSGGETSYEQYF
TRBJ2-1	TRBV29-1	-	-	TGCAGCGCCCCGCGGCGAGTCTCCTACAATGAGCAGTTCTTC	CSAPRRVSYNEQFF
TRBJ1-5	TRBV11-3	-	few	TGTGCCAGCAGCTCCCAACCGGTCAGGTCGAATCAGCCCCAGCATTTT	CASSSQPVRSNQPQHF